This T cell receptor beta chain was sequenced during a study of identical twins. Only healthy Caucasians were included as donors. The V gene end was trimmed by 1 base and the J gene end by 5 bases; junction bases not matched to a gene: 10. This CDR3 comprises 15 residues. In germline, CDR1 is DFQATT, CDR2 SNEGSKA (reference sequence). TCRdb redid the calling of the 5' RACE reads with MiXCR, one entry per CDR3 protein. The table lists about 530,000 distinct CDR3 sequences, 20% to 25% of them singletons. These data also featured in a second study, about yellow fever vaccine responses in identical twins. That source notes: As reported, the vaccine T cell response of twins seemed partly convergent and partly personalized.

The sample comprised CD4+ T cells sorted from blood. This TCR was recovered from a woman under 30 in good health. The gene calls are TRBV20-1 and TRBJ2-7; 8 bases map to TRBD1. CDR3 protein: CSARARRDRSDEQYF. The DNA of the CDR3 is TGCAGTGCTAGAGCCCGTCGGGACAGGAGCGACGAGCAGTACTTC.